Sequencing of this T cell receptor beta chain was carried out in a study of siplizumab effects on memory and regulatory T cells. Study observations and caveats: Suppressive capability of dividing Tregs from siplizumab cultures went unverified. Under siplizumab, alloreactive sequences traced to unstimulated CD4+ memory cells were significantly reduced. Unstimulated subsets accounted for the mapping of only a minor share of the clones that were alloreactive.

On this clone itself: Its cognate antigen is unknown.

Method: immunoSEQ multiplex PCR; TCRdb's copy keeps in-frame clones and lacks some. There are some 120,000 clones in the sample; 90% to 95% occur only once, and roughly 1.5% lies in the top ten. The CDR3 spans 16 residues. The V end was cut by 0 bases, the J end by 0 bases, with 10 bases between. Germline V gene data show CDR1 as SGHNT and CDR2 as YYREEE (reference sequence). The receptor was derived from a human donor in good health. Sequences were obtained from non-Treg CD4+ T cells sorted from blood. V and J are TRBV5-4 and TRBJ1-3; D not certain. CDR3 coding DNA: TGTGCCAGCAGCTTGGGAGGGCCCGGCTCTGGAAACACCATATATTTT. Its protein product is CASSLGGPGSGNTIYF.